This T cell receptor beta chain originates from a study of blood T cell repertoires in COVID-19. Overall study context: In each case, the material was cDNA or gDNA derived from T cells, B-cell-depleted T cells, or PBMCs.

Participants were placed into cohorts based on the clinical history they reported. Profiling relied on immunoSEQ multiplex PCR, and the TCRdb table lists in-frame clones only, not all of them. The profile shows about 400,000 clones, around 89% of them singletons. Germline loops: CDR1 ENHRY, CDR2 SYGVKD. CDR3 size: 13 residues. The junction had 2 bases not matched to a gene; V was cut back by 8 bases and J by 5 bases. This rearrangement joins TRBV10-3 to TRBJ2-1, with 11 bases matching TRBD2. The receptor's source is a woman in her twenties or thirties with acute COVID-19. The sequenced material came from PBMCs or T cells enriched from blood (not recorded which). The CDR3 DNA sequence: TGTGCCATCGAGACTAGCGGGGACAATGAGCAGTTCTTC. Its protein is CAIETSGDNEQFF.